The 28 T cell receptor beta chains in this list originate from one sample, sequenced in a study of cytomegalovirus exposure and HLA in healthy donors (TCRdb year 2017). The library relied on the immunoSEQ multiplex PCR assay. A mixture of 60 forward primers for TCR Vbeta segments and 13 reverse primers for TCR Jbeta segments was used in the multiplex PCR. The table was pulled from immuneACCESS by TCRdb, which kept in-frame rearrangements only. Such tables lose some clones; where checked, under half of the loss comes from unresolved V genes, and the rest has no known cause. This sample is represented by hundreds of thousands of clones; about 87% of them were singletons. Approximately 2.4% of the sample is taken by the ten largest. Source material: PBMCs. The source of these receptors is a young woman in good health and CMV-seronegative.

The chain is built from TRBV6-6 and TRBJ1-2; a weak D match, TRBD1 (6 bases). Between the trimmed V and J ends, which lost 5 bases and 4 bases, there was a span of 8 bases. The germline V gene has CDR1 MNHNY and CDR2 SVGAGI (reference sequence). The CDR3 length is 12 residues. CDR3 loop: CASSAQGYGYTF. The CDR3 DNA sequence: TGTGCCAGCAGTGCACAGGGCTATGGCTACACCTTC.

The CDR3 DNA sequence: TGTGCCAGTAGTAACTTCAGGGTCGCAACTAATGAAAAACTGTTTTTT. Protein sequence: CASSNFRVATNEKLFF. J is TRBJ1-4 and V is TRBV19; maybe TRBD1 (5 bases). Trimming stripped 4 bases from V and 0 bases from J, with 12 bases between. Germline V gene data show CDR1 as LNHDA and CDR2 as SQIVND (reference sequence). The CDR3 consists of 16 residues.

The V gene is TRBV7-2, the J gene TRBJ1-3; D perhaps matches TRBD1 (6 bases). V lost 6 bases and J lost 2, with 11 bases in between. The CDR3 is 14 residues long. Germline CDR1 and CDR2: SGHTA and FQGNSA. CDR3 protein: CASRLTGTGNTIYF. CDR3 DNA sequence: TGTGCCAGCAGATTAACAGGGACTGGAAACACCATATATTTT.

The V and J genes are TRBV11-3 and TRBJ2-7, with 12 bases aligning to TRBD1. The germline V gene encodes CDR1 SGHNT and CDR2 YENEEA. With V trimmed by 5 bases and J by 2 bases, 4 bases remained unmatched. This CDR3 has 15 amino acids. The CDR3 DNA is TGTGCCAGCAGCCAGGGGACAGGGGGCACCTACGAGCAGTACTTC. Its translation is CASSQGTGGTYEQYF.

The genes are TRBV4-2 and TRBJ2-2, with no clear D. Trimming took 4 bases from V and 0 from J, leaving 9 bases between them. Germline V gene lookup returns CDR1 LGHNA and CDR2 YNFKEQ. This CDR3 is 15 amino acids long. The CDR3 protein is CASSLMQANTGELFF. The CDR3, as DNA: TGTGCCAGCAGCCTCATGCAGGCGAACACCGGGGAGCTGTTTTTT.

The CDR3 DNA reads as TGTGCCAGCAGTTTAAGGGGCTCCTATAATTCACCCCTCCACTTT. Translating gives CASSLRGSYNSPLHF. This chain joins TRBV27 and TRBJ1-6; possibly TRBD1 for D (5 bases). The CDR3 loop spans 15 amino acids. V lost 2 bases and J lost 0, with 5 bases in between. Germline V gene sequence: CDR1 MNHEY, CDR2 SMNVEV (reference sequence).

The chain employs TRBV6-1 and TRBJ2-2; 7 bases are shared with TRBD1. Trimming removed 8 bases from V and 6 bases from J; junction bases left unmatched: 12. This CDR3 has 15 amino acids. In germline, CDR1 is MNHNS, CDR2 SASEGT. CDR3 sequence reads: CASQSHRGRAGELFF. For the CDR3, the DNA is TGTGCCAGCCAATCCCACAGGGGAAGGGCCGGGGAGCTGTTTTTT.

J is TRBJ2-1 and V is TRBV19, with D possibly being TRBD2 (5 bases). With 4 bases removed from V and 3 bases from J, the gap between germline ends came to 25 bases. Germline assignment: CDR1 LNHDA and CDR2 SQIVND (reference sequence). The CDR3 sequence is 19 residues long. The CDR3 reads CASSTITLGLAHNYNEQFF. CDR3 in DNA: TGTGCCAGTAGTACCATTACCCTAGGACTCGCCCACAACTACAATGAGCAGTTCTTC.

This rearrangement joins TRBV15 to TRBJ2-7; 8 positions agree with TRBD2. The V and J ends lost 7 bases and 0 bases, in that order; junction bases with no gene match: 5. Germline CDR1 and CDR2: LNHNV and YYDKDF (reference sequence). CDR3 length equals 14 residues. The CDR3: CATMPGGSSYEQYF. The CDR3 DNA follows: TGTGCCACCATGCCGGGAGGGAGCTCCTACGAGCAGTACTTC.

This chain links TRBV2 with TRBJ2-7; D may be TRBD2 (7 bases). V lost 7 bases to trimming and J lost 3 bases, with 13 bases between them. Germline CDR1 reads SNHLY; CDR2 reads FYNNEI. The CDR3 contains 13 residues. CDR3 residues: CASKGGLGYEQYF. The CDR3 DNA reads as TGTGCCAGCAAGGGGGGGCTGGGCTACGAGCAGTACTTC.

The CDR3: CASIGSYNSPLHF. As DNA, the CDR3 is TGTGCCAGCATCGGCTCCTATAATTCACCCCTCCACTTT. The J gene is TRBJ1-6, the V gene TRBV2; D remains unclear. CDR3 size: 13 residues. Germline CDR1 reads SNHLY; CDR2 reads FYNNEI. Trimming took 7 bases from V and 0 from J, leaving 4 bases between them.

The V call is TRBV4-1, the J call TRBJ2-7; D uncertain. V gave up 3 bases and J gave up 2 bases, with 8 bases separating them. The CDR3 length is 13 residues. Germline loops: CDR1 MGHRA, CDR2 YSYEKL. The CDR3 DNA reads as TGCGCCAGCAGCCATCTCCAGGCCTACGAGCAGTACTTC. This encodes CASSHLQAYEQYF.

The chain couples TRBV2 to TRBJ1-3; TRBD1 might be the D (5 bases). The CDR3 contains 13 residues. Germline CDR1 SNHLY, CDR2 FYNNEI. The ends were cut back, 4 bases at V and 4 bases at J, with 8 bases in the middle. The CDR3 region is CASSGQGGNTIYF. The CDR3 DNA follows: TGTGCCAGCAGTGGGCAGGGAGGAAACACCATATATTTT.

The rearrangement joins TRBV19 to TRBJ1-3; D gene unclear. The CDR3 loop spans 10 amino acids. V was clipped by 11 bases and J by 4 bases, with 6 bases between them. Germline CDR1 LNHDA, CDR2 SQIVND (reference sequence). The CDR3 sequence: CAVVGNTIYF. CDR3 nucleotide sequence: TGTGCCGTCGTGGGAAACACCATATATTTT.

CDR3 in amino acids: CASSPGQGNYGYTF. Written as DNA, the CDR3 is TGTGCCAGCAGCCCCGGACAGGGTAACTATGGCTACACCTTC. The genes are TRBV6-5 and TRBJ1-2; 8 bases are a match to TRBD1. From germline, CDR1 is MNHEY and CDR2 SVGAGI. V lost 6 bases and J lost 1; bases outside the gene matches: 4. This CDR3 spans 14 amino acids.

The chain uses TRBV19 and TRBJ1-5; 7 nucleotides match TRBD1. Germline V lookup: CDR1 LNHDA, CDR2 SQIVND (reference sequence). With V trimmed by 5 bases and J by 1 base, 5 bases remained unmatched. The CDR3 runs to 15 residues. CDR3 nucleotides: TGTGCCAGTAGTTACGGACAGGCCAGCAATCAGCCCCAGCATTTT. Its translation is CASSYGQASNQPQHF.

The chain uses TRBV5-1 and TRBJ2-3, with 14 nucleotides matching TRBD2. The junction had 7 bases not matched to a gene; V was cut back by 4 bases and J by 3 bases. The CDR3 contains 17 residues. Germline values: CDR1 SGHRS, CDR2 YFSETQ. The CDR3 region has the DNA TGCGCCAGCAGCCCCCGCTGGACTAGCGGGGGGACAGATACGCAGTATTTT. It specifies CASSPRWTSGGTDTQYF.

The genes are TRBV6-1 and TRBJ1-4, with D possibly matching TRBD1 (5 bases). This CDR3 region has 15 residues. The germline gives CDR1 MNHNS, CDR2 SASEGT. Trimming pared 6 bases from V and 4 bases from J, leaving 15 bases between. CDR3 DNA sequence: TGTGCCAGCAGCCTTGGGCCGGGGGTTAATGAAAAACTGTTTTTT. Residues: CASSLGPGVNEKLFF.

This clone came up once. The junction departs from germline at one end; a sequencing error may be responsible. The chain recombines TRBV13 with TRBJ2-7, with 9 positions matching TRBD1. This CDR3 contains 15 residues. Germline V lookup: CDR1 PRHDT, CDR2 FYEKMQ (reference sequence). The CDR3 DNA reads TGTGCCAGCAGCTTTGGGACAGGGAACTCCAACGAGCAGTACTTC. Its protein product is CASSFGTGNSNEQYF. Full variable domain (outside the CDR3, taken from reference TRBV13 and TRBJ2-7): AAGVIQSPRHLIKEKRETATLKCYPIPRHDTVYWYQQGPGQDPQFLISFYEKMQSDKGSIPDRFSAQQFSDYHSELNMSSLELGDSALYFCASSFGTGNSNEQYFGPGTRLTVT.

V gene TRBV6-1 combines with J gene TRBJ2-1; the D is unclear. V was pared by 4 bases and J by 9 bases, with 13 bases between. Germline values: CDR1 MNHNS, CDR2 SASEGT. The CDR3 has 13 amino acids. The CDR3 is CASSGGPPAEQFF. The CDR3 DNA follows: TGTGCCAGCAGTGGCGGCCCCCCGGCTGAGCAGTTCTTC.

The chain has TRBV9 and TRBJ1-2; 7 bases are shared with TRBD1. CDR3 size: 16 residues. The V gene end was trimmed by 4 bases and the J gene end by 8 bases; junction bases not matched to a gene: 17. The germline CDR1 and CDR2 sequences are SGDLS and YYNGEE. The CDR3 DNA sequence: TGTGCCAGCAGCTTGAGAACAGGGGAAGGGTTAGGGGGCTACACCTTC. Translated, it gives CASSLRTGEGLGGYTF.

This chain joins TRBV6-6 and TRBJ2-5, with 8 bases that match TRBD2. This CDR3 has 14 residues. CDR1 and CDR2 from the germline V gene are MNHNY and SVGAGI (reference sequence). Trimming at V came to 2 bases and at J to 5 bases, leaving 4 bases not matched to a gene. CDR3 sequence reads: CASSYVVAGETQYF. The CDR3, as DNA: TGTGCCAGCAGTTACGTGGTAGCGGGGGAGACCCAGTACTTC.

The chain couples TRBV6-1 to TRBJ2-7; the match to TRBD1 covers 9 bases. CDR1 and CDR2 (germline): MNHNS, SASEGT. J was trimmed by 2 bases and V by 6 bases; bases with no gene match: 5. This CDR3 is built from 14 residues. The CDR3 coding sequence is TGTGCCAGCAGGCCGACAGGGGGGGCCTACGAGCAGTACTTC. Residues: CASRPTGGAYEQYF.

The chain joins TRBV12-5 to TRBJ2-2; 8 nucleotides match TRBD1. The junction had 7 bases not matched to a gene; V was cut back by 3 bases and J by 1 base. The length of the CDR3 is 17 residues. CDR1 is LGHNT, CDR2 FRNRAP, per germline. The CDR3 DNA is TGTGCTAGTGGTTTCCTGCGGACAGGGTTGAACACCGGGGAGCTGTTTTTT. Protein: CASGFLRTGLNTGELFF.

The V gene is TRBV11-2, the J gene TRBJ2-5, with D possibly TRBD2 on 5 matching bases. The length of the CDR3 is 16 residues. V was pared by 0 bases and J by 1 base, with 12 bases between. Germline V gives CDR1 SGHAT, CDR2 FQNNGV. The CDR3 here is CASSLELGGSQETQYF. The DNA for the CDR3 is TGTGCCAGCAGCTTAGAATTGGGCGGGTCCCAAGAGACCCAGTACTTC.

The chain links TRBV27 to TRBJ2-7, with D perhaps TRBD2 (5 bases). Germline V CDR1 and CDR2: MNHEY, SMNVEV (reference sequence). V lost 2 bases and J 3 bases, leaving 11 bases between the germline ends. The CDR3 is 14 amino acids. Here the CDR3 reads CASSLKDGLYEQYF. As DNA, the CDR3 is TGTGCCAGCAGTTTAAAGGACGGACTCTACGAGCAGTACTTC.

J is TRBJ1-1 and V is TRBV5-8; TRBD1 aligns across 8 bases. CDR3 length: 15 residues. Looked up from germline, CDR1 is SGHTS and CDR2 is YDEGEE. V was clipped by 7 bases and J by 0 bases; unmatched bases: 8. The CDR3 DNA is TGTGCCAGCGGAAGACAGGGGACGATGAACACTGAAGCTTTCTTT. Residues: CASGRQGTMNTEAFF. The variable domain in full, completed from reference TRBV5-8 and TRBJ1-1, reads EAGVTQSPTHLIKTRGQQATLRCSPISGHTSVYWYQQALGLGLQFLLWYDEGEERNRGNFPPRFSGRQFPNYSSELNVNALELEDSALYLCASGRQGTMNTEAFFGQGTRLTVV.

The chain carries TRBV6-7 and TRBJ2-7, with TRBD1 as a possible D gene (7 bases). TRBV6-7 is filed as an ORF, its function uncertain. Between the trimmed V and J ends, which lost 11 bases and 2 bases, there was a span of 13 bases. The CDR3 loop spans 12 amino acids. CDR3 region: CAGGTVTYEQYF. The CDR3 DNA is TGTGCCGGGGGGACAGTCACCTACGAGCAGTACTTC.